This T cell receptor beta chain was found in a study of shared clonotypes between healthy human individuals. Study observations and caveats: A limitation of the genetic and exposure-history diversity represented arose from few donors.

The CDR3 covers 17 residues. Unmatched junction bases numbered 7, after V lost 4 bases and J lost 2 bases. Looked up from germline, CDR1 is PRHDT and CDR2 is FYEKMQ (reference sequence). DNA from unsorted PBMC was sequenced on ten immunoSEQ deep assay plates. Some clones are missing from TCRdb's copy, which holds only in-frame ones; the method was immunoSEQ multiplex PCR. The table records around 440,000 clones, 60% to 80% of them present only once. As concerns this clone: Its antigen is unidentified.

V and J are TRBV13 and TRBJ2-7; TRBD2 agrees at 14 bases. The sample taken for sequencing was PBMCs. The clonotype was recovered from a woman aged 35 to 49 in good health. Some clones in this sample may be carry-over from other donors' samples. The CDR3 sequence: CASSYGTSGRGTYEQYF. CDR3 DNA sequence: TGTGCCAGCAGCTATGGGACTAGCGGGAGAGGAACCTACGAGCAGTACTTC.